This section outlines one TCR beta chain sequence together with its context. What it binds is unknown. These data come from a study of blood T cells in healthy people across ages. Study-wide context: The capture of about one barcoded beta molecule per two T cells was achieved by template switching. Study-level findings and limits: CMV status of donors was not determined, possibly confounding expanded clonotype changes.

Combining a sample-barcoded 5' primer with a J-beta primer mix, a second PCR ran for roughly 7 to 12 cycles. TCRdb reprocessed the 5' RACE reads via MiXCR and lists one record per CDR3 protein. The sample includes approximately 790,000 distinct CDR3 sequences, 55% to 65% seen only once; the top ten take 25% to 30%. CDR1 and CDR2 (germline): SQVTM, ANQGSEA. The trim removed 4 bases at V and 8 bases at J, leaving 3 bases unmatched. The CDR3 sequence is 12 residues long. They isolated at least 6 million PBMCs from each sample. Sequenced input: blood. The chain carries TRBV29-1 and TRBJ2-1; 9 nucleotides agree with TRBD2. This clonotype originated in a man aged 25 to 40 in good health. The DNA of the CDR3 is TGCAGCGTTGGGCGGGGGGGCGATGAGCAGTTCTTC. The encoded protein is CSVGRGGDEQFF.